This passage covers 29 T cell receptor beta chains from one sample sequenced in a study of CXCR3-negative and CXCR3-positive naive CD8 T cells. The authors prepared UMI-labeled TRB cDNA libraries by 5' RACE. After re-calling the 5' RACE reads, TCRdb lists one entry per CDR3 protein, DNA absent. The repertoire shows 50,000 to 75,000 distinct CDR3 sequences; the top ten hold about 0.4%. The sample comprised naive CXCR3- CD8+ T cells from blood. Subset described: CD45RO-CCR7+CD27+CD95- naive CD8+ T cells lacking CXCR3 (TNR3-). The receptor source for this set is a human donor in good health. Some clones in this sample may be carry-over from other donors' samples.

The CDR3 here is CASRWDRHYGYTF. The chain joins TRBV28 to TRBJ1-2; TCRdb reports TRBD1, a call that lacks DNA to check it against. CDR1 MDHEN and CDR2 SYDVKM come from the germline V gene. The CDR3 is 13 residues long.

The chain is built from TRBV7-2 and TRBJ2-7; TCRdb indicates TRBD2, and absent DNA this call remains unverified. The germline V gene has CDR1 SGHTA and CDR2 FQGNSA. This CDR3 is 18 amino acids long. The CDR3: CASSLWASGGAVVYEQYF.

The J gene is TRBJ2-7, the V gene TRBV29-1. This CDR3 is built from 12 residues. Germline CDR1 is SQVTM and CDR2 is ANQGSEA. This CDR3 is CSVEDRSYEQYF.

The chain carries TRBV4-3 and TRBJ2-7. The CDR3 contains 15 residues. Germline CDR1 is LGHNA and CDR2 is YSLEER. This CDR3 reads CASSQDRMSSYEQYF.

Here the CDR3 reads CAGSLGGSYNEQFF. The chain employs TRBV4-1 and TRBJ2-1. The CDR3 totals 14 residues. CDR1 and CDR2 (germline): MGHRA, YSYEKL.

The chain joins TRBV6-4 to TRBJ2-5. Germline assignment: CDR1 MRHNA and CDR2 SNTAGT. The CDR3 is 12 amino acids. CDR3 in amino acids: CASQDQQETQYF.

The chain joins TRBV10-3 to TRBJ2-1; TCRdb's D gene call, TRBD2, goes unchecked for lack of DNA. The CDR3 has 18 amino acids. CDR1 is ENHRY and CDR2 is SYGVKD in the germline V gene. The CDR3 here is CAISEPLATSGFYNEQFF.

V usage is TRBV7-9 and J usage is TRBJ2-7; TCRdb's D call of TRBD1 is untestable without DNA. The CDR3 contains 14 residues. The V gene's germline CDR1 is SEHNR and CDR2 FQNEAQ (reference sequence). CDR3 in amino acids: CASSFRDRGNEQYF.

The chain combines TRBV20-1 with TRBJ2-6. The germline gives CDR1 DFQATT, CDR2 SNEGSKA (reference sequence). The CDR3 has 13 amino acids. This CDR3 reads CSATDAGANVLTF.

This chain connects TRBV5-5 to TRBJ2-1; TCRdb picks TRBD1, but there is no DNA to check that call. This CDR3 is 15 amino acids long. The V gene's germline CDR1 is SGHKS and CDR2 YYEKEE (reference sequence). The CDR3 here is CASYFPLVVGPEQFF.

The chain is built from TRBV19 and TRBJ2-7; without DNA, the TCRdb call of TRBD1 cannot be checked. Per germline, CDR1 LNHDA and CDR2 SQIVND (reference sequence). The length of the CDR3 is 16 residues. The chain's CDR3 is CASSPRRGGITYEQYF.

The V call is TRBV5-6, the J call TRBJ1-5; TCRdb picks TRBD1, but there is no DNA to check that call. Germline loops: CDR1 SGHDT, CDR2 YYEEEE. The CDR3 is 17 amino acids. This CDR3 reads CASSLGQGDYSNQPQHF.

This chain links TRBV29-1 with TRBJ2-5. CDR3 length: 13 amino acids. CDR1 and CDR2 from the germline V gene are SQVTM and ANQGSEA. This CDR3 is CSVGGIPQETQYF.

V and J are TRBV12-3 or TRBV12-4 and TRBJ2-5; checking the TCRdb D call of TRBD2 is not possible without DNA. The CDR3 contains 14 residues. CDR3 in amino acids: CASSLPAGEETQYF.

This chain's CDR3 is CASSLASPAYNEQFF. The genes are TRBV5-1 and TRBJ2-1. The CDR3 is 15 amino acids. Germline V gene sequence: CDR1 SGHRS, CDR2 YFSETQ.

The chain employs TRBV6-2 or TRBV6-3 and TRBJ2-7; the TCRdb call, TRBD2, lacks DNA for checking. This CDR3 region has 13 residues. CDR1 is MNHEY and CDR2 is SVGEGT in the germline V gene. This CDR3 reads CAIQETGGYEQYF.

The chain combines TRBV4-1 with TRBJ1-2; TCRdb names TRBD1, which stays unverified in the absence of DNA. Germline V gives CDR1 MGHRA, CDR2 YSYEKL. The CDR3 loop spans 16 amino acids. The chain's CDR3 is CASSQVAGDSNYGYTF.

This chain joins TRBV6-9 and TRBJ2-2; TCRdb names TRBD1, which stays unverified in the absence of DNA. Germline lookup yields CDR1 MNHGY and CDR2 SVAAGI. The CDR3 sequence is 19 residues long. The CDR3 reads CASSYCASPGQGLTGELFF.

The chain has TRBV7-9 and TRBJ1-1; TCRdb returns TRBD1, unconfirmable since there is no DNA. CDR1 and CDR2 from the germline V gene are SEHNR and FQNEAQ (reference sequence). This CDR3 is 14 amino acids long. The CDR3 region is CATPGPVENTEAFF.

CDR3 region: CASSQSDDSSYEQYF. V usage is TRBV23-1 and J usage is TRBJ2-7. TRBV23-1 is marked as an open reading frame, function uncertain. The CDR3 sequence is 15 residues long.

This chain connects TRBV12-3 or TRBV12-4 to TRBJ2-7; TCRdb outputs TRBD2, but without DNA this stays unchecked. The CDR3 consists of 16 residues. The chain's CDR3 is CASSLVLAGVSYEQYF.

CDR3 region: CSAPLLGLAGSYNEQFF. V and J are TRBV20-1 and TRBJ2-1; lacking DNA, the TRBD2 call made by TCRdb goes unchecked. This CDR3 region has 17 residues. Per the germline V gene, CDR1 is DFQATT and CDR2 is SNEGSKA (reference sequence).

The chain couples TRBV7-6 to TRBJ2-3; TCRdb's D gene call, TRBD2, goes unchecked for lack of DNA. The V gene's germline CDR1 is SGHVS and CDR2 FNYEAQ. The CDR3 length is 15 residues. CDR3 sequence reads: CASSMWRGSTDTQYF.

The J gene is TRBJ2-2, the V gene TRBV15; TCRdb lists TRBD1, though no DNA is available to test this call. The CDR3 contains 18 residues. Germline V gene sequence: CDR1 LNHNV, CDR2 YYDKDF (reference sequence). CDR3 sequence: CATSRDGRTGNFTGELFF.

The chain couples TRBV6-6 to TRBJ1-1; TCRdb's D call of TRBD1 is untestable without DNA. Germline V lookup: CDR1 MNHNY, CDR2 SVGAGI (reference sequence). The CDR3 loop spans 13 amino acids. This chain's CDR3 is CASSLGQITEAFF.

The chain employs TRBV5-6 and TRBJ2-7; the D gene TCRdb calls, TRBD1, cannot be checked with no DNA. This CDR3 region has 15 residues. The germline gives CDR1 SGHDT, CDR2 YYEEEE. CDR3 loop: CASSWGGPASYEQYF.

The chain carries TRBV28 and TRBJ2-1; TCRdb lists TRBD1, though no DNA is available to test this call. Germline assignment: CDR1 MDHEN and CDR2 SYDVKM. This CDR3 region has 12 residues. The CDR3 protein is CASSFTGNEQFF.

The chain employs TRBV29-1 and TRBJ2-7; the TRBD1 assignment by TCRdb is unverifiable without DNA. Per germline, CDR1 SQVTM and CDR2 ANQGSEA. The CDR3 covers 15 residues. CDR3 in amino acids: CSVSNAGGASYEQYF.

This CDR3 reads CSVVADSYYEQYF. The chain combines TRBV29-1 with TRBJ2-7. This CDR3 has 13 residues. Germline V lookup: CDR1 SQVTM, CDR2 ANQGSEA.